This T cell receptor (beta chain) was sequenced for a study of early T cells in non-severe SARS-CoV-2 infection. Study in general: The authors sequenced bulk RNA from unsorted whole blood, leaving chains unpaired. Study results and limitations: The matching step, a VDJdb search, favored anti-spike CD8 responses and missed private and CD4 specificities.

With regard to this clonotype: Its target is not known. The junction departs from germline at one end; a sequencing error may be responsible.

Attachment of unique molecular identifiers was made to individual cDNA molecules. TCRdb redid the calling of the 5' RACE reads with MiXCR, one entry per CDR3 protein. The sample records 71,000 or so distinct CDR3 sequences, roughly 13% being singletons. The CDR3 is made up of 13 amino acids. Germline-derived CDR1 and CDR2 are SQVTM and ANQGSEA. The receptor was derived from an adult who was a healthcare worker with PCR-confirmed SARS-CoV-2 infection or an uninfected control (not recorded which). Sequenced sample: whole blood. V and J are TRBV29-1 and TRBJ2-7; 10 nucleotides match TRBD1. In DNA, the CDR3 is TGCAGCGTCGAAGGGACAGGGGTTTACGAGCAGTACTTC. Translating gives CSVEGTGVYEQYF.